One sample yielded the 18 T cell receptor beta chains listed below, sequenced in a study of T cells in Graves' hyperthyroidism and ophthalmopathy. Template material for amplifying TCR beta CDR3 regions consisted of RNA transcripts. In the first-round RT-PCR of the TCR CDR3, the HTBI primer set was used. TCRdb re-called the multiplex PCR reads with MiXCR, one entry per CDR3 protein. The sample has around 490,000 distinct CDR3 sequences, around 20% seen once; the top ten hold about 50%. Input material: blood. All receptors come from a man in his forties with Graves' ophthalmopathy.

The sample holds a few counts of this clonotype. CDR3 protein: CSVGQQDQPQHF. The CDR3, as DNA: TGCAGCGTAGGACAGCAAGATCAGCCCCAGCATTTT. This sequence joins TRBV29-1 and TRBJ1-5; D perhaps matches TRBD1 (6 bases). The CDR3 extends over 12 amino acids. Germline V gene data show CDR1 as SQVTM and CDR2 as ANQGSEA. V gave up 6 bases and J gave up 5 bases, with 11 bases separating them.

This clonotype has only a few counts. J is TRBJ2-7 and V is TRBV10-3; D remains ambiguous. The germline V gene encodes CDR1 ENHRY and CDR2 SYGVKD. The V end was cut by 2 bases, the J end by 2 bases, with 4 bases between. CDR3 length: 12 amino acids. CDR3 residues: CAISELAYEQYF. CDR3 sequence (DNA): TGTGCCATCAGTGAGCTTGCCTACGAGCAGTACTTC.

The genes are TRBV5-6 and TRBJ2-1; D is uncertain. V was clipped by 0 bases and J by 14 bases, with 12 bases between them. CDR3 length: 12 residues. Germline V CDR1 and CDR2: SGHDT, YYEEEE. The DNA for the CDR3 is TGTGCCAGCAGCTTGGGACCTGCGGAGAAGTTCTTC. It translates to CASSLGPAEKFF.

This chain links TRBV19 with TRBJ1-3, with D hard to call. The germline V gene has CDR1 LNHDA and CDR2 SQIVND (reference sequence). This CDR3 comprises 12 residues. The V end was cut by 5 bases, the J end by 3 bases, with 5 bases between. CDR3 loop: CASSLNGNTIYF. CDR3 bases: TGTGCCAGTAGTCTGAATGGAAACACCATATATTTT.

This clonotype was observed at least ten times. This chain uses TRBV28 with TRBJ2-5; TRBD2 agrees at 7 bases. The CDR3 loop spans 14 amino acids. Germline trimming cut 7 bases from V and 2 bases from J; bases unmatched to any gene: 7. Germline V lookup: CDR1 MDHEN, CDR2 SYDVKM. The CDR3 reads CASNGLGAQETQYF. In DNA, the CDR3 is TGTGCCAGCAACGGACTAGGTGCTCAAGAGACCCAGTACTTC.

This clonotype occurred many times. The rearrangement uses TRBV6-2 or TRBV6-3 and TRBJ2-7; TRBD2 aligns across 10 bases. The CDR3 spans 18 residues. After removal of 4 bases from V and 2 bases from J, the junction contained 14 bases not matched to a gene. From germline, CDR1 is MNHEY and CDR2 SVGEGT. The CDR3 sequence: CASSSEFLLSGRAYEQYF. The CDR3 nucleotides are TGTGCCAGCAGTTCCGAATTTCTCCTAAGCGGGAGGGCCTACGAGCAGTACTTC.

This clonotype was observed a handful of times. The J gene is TRBJ2-2, the V gene TRBV7-9; 9 bases are a match to TRBD1. V shed 5 bases, J shed 5 bases, and the junction held 6 bases outside the gene matches. Germline loops: CDR1 SEHNR, CDR2 FQNEAQ (reference sequence). This CDR3 contains 15 residues. The CDR3 sequence: CASSQRQGVTGELFF. The CDR3 DNA reads TGTGCCAGCAGCCAACGACAGGGGGTGACCGGGGAGCTGTTTTTT.

There are many counts of this clonotype. The CDR3 sequence is CASSPLEAGRNEQFF. The DNA of the CDR3 is TGTGCCAGCAGTCCCCTTGAAGCGGGGCGCAATGAGCAGTTCTTC. The genes are TRBV28 and TRBJ2-1, with 7 bases aligning to TRBD2. This CDR3 has 15 amino acids. The germline gives CDR1 MDHEN, CDR2 SYDVKM. The V gene end was trimmed by 5 bases and the J gene end by 6 bases; junction bases not matched to a gene: 10.

CDR3 region: CSAIRDRNTEAFF. As DNA, the CDR3 is TGCAGTGCTATCCGGGACAGGAACACTGAAGCTTTCTTT. The chain has TRBV20-1 and TRBJ1-1; the match to TRBD1 covers 7 bases. With V trimmed by 4 bases and J by 1 base, 3 bases remained unmatched. CDR1 is DFQATT and CDR2 is SNEGSKA in the germline V gene (reference sequence). The CDR3 has 13 residues.

This sequence joins TRBV6-1 and TRBJ2-5; weak D call: TRBD1 (6 bases). Trimming stripped 6 bases from V and 5 bases from J, with 19 bases between. CDR1 and CDR2 from the germline V gene are MNHNS and SASEGT. The CDR3 runs to 15 residues. CDR3 nucleotide sequence: TGTGCCAGCAGAGTGCCGGGACAACGGTGGGAGACCCAGTACTTC. It specifies CASRVPGQRWETQYF.

This clonotype was counted between two and nine times. The rearrangement uses TRBV5-1 and TRBJ1-1, with 7 bases matching TRBD1. This CDR3 region has 15 residues. The V segment lost 3 bases and the J segment 5 bases; nucleotides outside the gene matches: 10. Germline-derived CDR1 and CDR2 are SGHRS and YFSETQ. The CDR3 loop reads CASSSTGILGTEAFF. CDR3 DNA: TGCGCCAGCAGCTCGACAGGGATCCTGGGGACTGAAGCTTTCTTT.

This clonotype has ten or more counts. The chain combines TRBV11-3 with TRBJ2-7; D uncertain. CDR1 and CDR2 from the germline V gene are SGHNT and YENEEA. Trimming shortened V by 3 bases and J by 1 base, and 19 bases separated the two germline ends. This CDR3 spans 17 amino acids. CDR3 coding DNA: TGTGCCAGCAGCTTCGCCCCCGGAGCTGGGTTGTCCTACGAGCAGTACTTC. It yields the protein CASSFAPGAGLSYEQYF.

V gene TRBV28 combines with J gene TRBJ2-5; 11 nucleotides align to TRBD2. The CDR3 is made up of 14 amino acids. The trim removed 6 bases at V and 6 bases at J, leaving 6 bases unmatched. CDR1 is MDHEN, CDR2 SYDVKM, per germline. The CDR3 sequence is CASSLAGGAKTQYF. DNA for the CDR3: TGTGCCAGCAGCTTAGCGGGAGGGGCGAAGACCCAGTACTTC.

This clonotype was recorded at least ten times. The chain has TRBV28 and TRBJ2-1; the D is unclear. Germline loops: CDR1 MDHEN, CDR2 SYDVKM. Trimming cost V 7 bases and J 7 bases, with 20 bases left between them. The CDR3 runs to 15 residues. The CDR3 protein is CASTQGLVALNEQFF. The CDR3 DNA sequence: TGTGCCAGCACCCAAGGCCTAGTCGCCCTAAATGAGCAGTTCTTC. The whole variable domain, filled in from reference TRBV28 and TRBJ2-1, reads DVKVTQSSRYLVKRTGEKVFLECVQDMDHENMFWYRQDPGLGLRLIYFSYDVKMKEKGDIPEGYSVSREKKERFSLILESASTNQTSMYLCASTQGLVALNEQFFGPGTRLTVL.

Only a few counts were recorded for this clonotype. J is TRBJ2-7 and V is TRBV5-1, with D tentatively TRBD1 (6 bases). Germline CDR1 is SGHRS and CDR2 is YFSETQ. Trimming pared 3 bases from V and 2 bases from J, leaving 12 bases between. This CDR3 contains 14 residues. The CDR3 nucleotides are TGCGCCAGCAGCTGGGATGGGGGCACCTACGAGCAGTACTTC. It translates to CASSWDGGTYEQYF.

A note on this clonotype: Germline and junction disagree at one end, which may indicate a read error. This chain uses TRBV5-6 with TRBJ1-3; D is perhaps TRBD1 (6 bases). The CDR3 runs to 21 residues. Germline loops: CDR1 SGHDT, CDR2 YYEEEE. CDR3: CASILEGFRGFGGNSGNTIYF. The CDR3 nucleotides read TGTGCCAGCATCTTGGAGGGGTTCAGGGGCTTCGGGGGAAACTCTGGAAACACCATATATTTT.

V and J are TRBV20-1 and TRBJ2-1, with 7 bases matching TRBD1. This CDR3 contains 14 residues. Trimming at V came to 5 bases and at J to 3 bases, leaving 7 bases not matched to a gene. Germline V lookup: CDR1 DFQATT, CDR2 SNEGSKA (reference sequence). CDR3 DNA sequence: TGCAGTGCTCCTCGACGGGACAGCTACAATGAGCAGTTCTTC. It translates to CSAPRRDSYNEQFF.

This clonotype was found many times. The chain has TRBV20-1 and TRBJ2-7; TRBD2 matches 8 bases. Trimming took 4 bases from V and 6 from J; bases not matched to a gene: 14. Looked up from germline, CDR1 is DFQATT and CDR2 is SNEGSKA (reference sequence). The CDR3 loop spans 15 amino acids. The CDR3 bases are TGCAGTGCTAACATAGCGGGGCCTCACGATCCCGAGCAGTACTTC. Encoded protein: CSANIAGPHDPEQYF.